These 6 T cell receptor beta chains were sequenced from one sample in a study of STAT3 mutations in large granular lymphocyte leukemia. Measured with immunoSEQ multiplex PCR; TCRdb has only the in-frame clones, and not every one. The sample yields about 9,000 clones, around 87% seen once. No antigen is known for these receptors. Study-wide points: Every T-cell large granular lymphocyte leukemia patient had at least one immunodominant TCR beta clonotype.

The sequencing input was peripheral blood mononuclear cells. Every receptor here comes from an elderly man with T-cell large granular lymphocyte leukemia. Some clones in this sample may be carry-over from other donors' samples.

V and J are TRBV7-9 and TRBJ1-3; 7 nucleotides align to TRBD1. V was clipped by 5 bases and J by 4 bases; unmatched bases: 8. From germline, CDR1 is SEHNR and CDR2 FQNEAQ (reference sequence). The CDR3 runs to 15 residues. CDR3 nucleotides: TGTGCCAGCAGCCTCCGACAGGGAGGGGGAAACACCATATATTTT. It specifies CASSLRQGGGNTIYF.

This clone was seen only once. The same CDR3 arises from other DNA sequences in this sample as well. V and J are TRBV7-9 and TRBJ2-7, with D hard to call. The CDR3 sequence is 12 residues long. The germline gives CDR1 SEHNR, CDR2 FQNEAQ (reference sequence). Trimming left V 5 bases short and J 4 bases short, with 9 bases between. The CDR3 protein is CASSPGGYEQYF. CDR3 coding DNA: TGTGCCAGCAGCCCTGGCGGTTACGAGCAGTACTTC.

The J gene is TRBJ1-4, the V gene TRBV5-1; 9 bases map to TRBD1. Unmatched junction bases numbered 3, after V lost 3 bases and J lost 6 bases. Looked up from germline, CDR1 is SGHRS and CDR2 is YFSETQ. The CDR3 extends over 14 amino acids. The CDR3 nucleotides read TGCGCCAGCAGCTCACAGGGGGCGGATGAAAAACTGTTTTTT. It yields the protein CASSSQGADEKLFF.

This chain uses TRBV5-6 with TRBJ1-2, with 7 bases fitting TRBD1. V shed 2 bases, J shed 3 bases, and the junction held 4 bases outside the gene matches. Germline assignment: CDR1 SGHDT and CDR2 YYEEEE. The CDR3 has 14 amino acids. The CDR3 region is CASSLPGQHYGYTF. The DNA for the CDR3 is TGTGCCAGCAGCTTACCGGGACAGCACTATGGCTACACCTTC.

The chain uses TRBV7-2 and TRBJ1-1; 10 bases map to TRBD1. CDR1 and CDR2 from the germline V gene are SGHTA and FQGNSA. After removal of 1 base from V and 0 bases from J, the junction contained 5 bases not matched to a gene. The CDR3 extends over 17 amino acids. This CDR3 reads CASSLGGTGALNTEAFF. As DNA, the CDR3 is TGTGCCAGCAGCTTAGGTGGGACAGGGGCTCTGAACACTGAAGCTTTCTTT.

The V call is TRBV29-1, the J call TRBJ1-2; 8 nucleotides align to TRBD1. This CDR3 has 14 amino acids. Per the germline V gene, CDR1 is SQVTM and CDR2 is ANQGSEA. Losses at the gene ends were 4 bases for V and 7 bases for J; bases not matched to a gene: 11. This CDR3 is CSVASRSGGFGYTF. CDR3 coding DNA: TGCAGCGTTGCGTCTCGGTCAGGGGGCTTTGGCTACACCTTC.